The 21 T cell receptor beta chains below all came from one sample that was sequenced in a study of T cell responses to AZD1222 COVID-19 vaccine. Measured with immunoSEQ multiplex PCR; TCRdb has only the in-frame clones, and not every one. The data show 100,000 to 130,000 clones, with approximately 89% seen just once and roughly 21% held by the top ten. Sequenced material: peripheral blood, taken on day 0 of AZD1222 vaccination. The receptors shown here come from an adult in good health.

This clone came up a few times. The chain employs TRBV29-1 and TRBJ2-1; 9 bases fit TRBD1. Germline V gene lookup returns CDR1 SQVTM and CDR2 ANQGSEA. This CDR3 spans 14 amino acids. With V trimmed by 8 bases and J by 3 bases, 8 bases remained unmatched. In DNA, the CDR3 is TGCAGCCTCCGGAGGGGACAGGGCTACAATGAGCAGTTCTTC. It specifies CSLRRGQGYNEQFF.

This clone is a singleton in its sample. The genes are TRBV7-8 and TRBJ2-7; 8 bases match TRBD1. V lost 5 bases, J lost 2 bases, and 11 bases stayed unmatched. The CDR3 runs 16 residues. Germline lookup yields CDR1 SGHVS and CDR2 FQNEAQ. The CDR3 region has the DNA TGTGCCAGCAGCCGAATCGGGTGGACAGGGACCTACGAGCAGTACTTC. This encodes CASSRIGWTGTYEQYF. The whole variable domain, remainder taken from reference TRBV7-8 and TRBJ2-7, is GAGVSQSPRYKVAKRGQDVALRCDPISGHVSLFWYQQALGQGPEFLTYFQNEAQLDKSGLPSDRFFAERPEGSVSTLKIQRTQQEDSAVYLCASSRIGWTGTYEQYFGPGTRLTVT.

This clone was seen just once. The chain employs TRBV18 and TRBJ2-7; D ambiguous. The CDR3 runs 14 residues. V lost 4 bases and J lost 2, with 12 bases in between. Looked up from germline, CDR1 is KGHSH and CDR2 is LQKENI. Here the CDR3 DNA reads TGTGCCAGCTCACGCGGCCCCGACGCCTACGAGCAGTACTTC. This sequence encodes CASSRGPDAYEQYF.

This clone was seen a handful of times. The V gene is TRBV4-3, the J gene TRBJ2-1, with D tentatively TRBD1 (6 bases). The V gene's germline CDR1 is LGHNA and CDR2 YSLEER. The CDR3 covers 15 residues. Deletions cut 4 bases from V and 4 bases from J, with 14 bases between. The CDR3 DNA sequence: TGCGCCAGCAGCCTCATCAGTAGGGGGTACAATGAGCAGTTCTTC. It yields the protein CASSLISRGYNEQFF.

The rearrangement links TRBV10-3 to TRBJ1-4; the D is unclear. With 2 bases removed from V and 2 bases from J, the gap between germline ends came to 6 bases. The CDR3 runs to 14 residues. The germline V gene has CDR1 ENHRY and CDR2 SYGVKD. CDR3 in amino acids: CAISEGGTNEKLFF. The CDR3 nucleotides read TGTGCCATCAGTGAGGGAGGGACTAATGAAAAACTGTTTTTT.

The chain uses TRBV10-3 and TRBJ2-1; no firm D call. CDR1 is ENHRY and CDR2 is SYGVKD in the germline V gene. V dropped 5 bases and J dropped 6 bases, with 14 bases sitting between them. This CDR3 is built from 14 residues. This chain's CDR3 is CAISPARPGNEQFF. In DNA, the CDR3 is TGTGCCATCAGTCCCGCCCGTCCCGGCAATGAGCAGTTCTTC.

This clone was seen just once. V gene TRBV19 combines with J gene TRBJ1-3, with a tentative D call TRBD1 (5 bases). V lost 4 bases, J lost 3 bases, and 13 bases lay in between. The CDR3 loop spans 15 amino acids. Germline V lookup: CDR1 LNHDA, CDR2 SQIVND (reference sequence). The CDR3 nucleotides are TGTGCCAGTAGTAACGCCGGGACCGTTGGAAACACCATATATTTT. Translation: CASSNAGTVGNTIYF.

The V gene is TRBV5-6, the J gene TRBJ2-7, with TRBD1 as a possible D gene (5 bases). The V gene lost 3 bases and the J gene lost 3 bases, with 10 bases spanning the gap. The CDR3 runs 13 residues. Per germline, CDR1 SGHDT and CDR2 YYEEEE. Written as DNA, the CDR3 is TGTGCCAGCAGCTCTCAGGGTGTCTACGAGCAGTACTTC. It encodes CASSSQGVYEQYF.

The CDR3 spells CASSLEDNTEAFF. The CDR3 DNA sequence: TGTGCCAGCAGTTTGGAGGACAACACTGAAGCTTTCTTT. This chain uses TRBV6-6 with TRBJ1-1; D not resolved. Germline CDR1 is MNHNY and CDR2 is SVGAGI (reference sequence). V was cut by 4 bases and J by 2 bases, with 8 bases left in between. The CDR3 spans 13 residues.

The chain employs TRBV5-1 and TRBJ2-3; 9 positions match TRBD1. CDR1 SGHRS and CDR2 YFSETQ come from the germline V gene. The CDR3 length is 18 residues. Trimming cost V 0 bases and J 0 bases; bases outside gene matches: 8. CDR3 nucleotide sequence: TGCGCCAGCAGCTTGGCGCCCTTAACAGGGGGCAGCACAGATACGCAGTATTTT. It is translated as CASSLAPLTGGSTDTQYF.

The rearrangement uses TRBV19 and TRBJ1-1, with D perhaps matching TRBD1 (6 bases). The V end lost 7 bases, the J end lost 11 bases, and 23 bases lay between the germline ends. Germline V gene data show CDR1 as LNHDA and CDR2 as SQIVND (reference sequence). The CDR3 has 14 amino acids. For the CDR3, the DNA is TGTGCCAGTACCACCCAGGGGTGGAGTGGCGGGGCTTTCTTT. This gives the protein CASTTQGWSGGAFF.

The rearrangement uses TRBV11-3 and TRBJ2-1; 9 bases match TRBD2. Germline V gene lookup returns CDR1 SGHNT and CDR2 YENEEA. The trim removed 4 bases at V and 4 bases at J, leaving 8 bases unmatched. This CDR3 spans 16 amino acids. The CDR3 protein is CASSSVAGGPYNEQFF. The CDR3 region has the DNA TGTGCCAGCAGCTCGGTGGCGGGGGGGCCTTACAATGAGCAGTTCTTC.

This clone was detected only once. The V gene is TRBV7-2, the J gene TRBJ1-3; D gene ambiguous. Between the trimmed V and J ends, which lost 5 bases and 3 bases, there was a span of 11 bases. CDR1 and CDR2 (germline): SGHTA, FQGNSA. CDR3 length: 14 residues. The CDR3 sequence is CASSPIYGGNTIYF. The DNA of the CDR3 is TGTGCCAGCAGCCCGATTTACGGTGGAAACACCATATATTTT.

This rearrangement joins TRBV7-9 to TRBJ1-2; 8 bases align to TRBD1. This CDR3 has 16 amino acids. Germline V CDR1 and CDR2: SEHNR, FQNEAQ (reference sequence). V shed 3 bases, J shed 8 bases, and the junction held 14 bases outside the gene matches. The CDR3 DNA reads TGTGCCAGCAGCTTCTTTAGTATAGGACAGGGAAGCGGCTACACCTTC. It specifies CASSFFSIGQGSGYTF.

V usage is TRBV4-1 and J usage is TRBJ1-1; maybe TRBD1 (5 bases). V was pared by 0 bases and J by 0 bases, with 5 bases between. The CDR3 spans 14 residues. The germline V gene encodes CDR1 MGHRA and CDR2 YSYEKL. CDR3 loop: CASSQEGLNTEAFF. Written as DNA, the CDR3 is TGCGCCAGCAGCCAAGAGGGACTGAACACTGAAGCTTTCTTT.

The chain joins TRBV19 to TRBJ1-1; no definite D call. Trimming stripped 10 bases from V and 1 base from J, with 10 bases between. Germline V lookup: CDR1 LNHDA, CDR2 SQIVND (reference sequence). The CDR3 is 12 amino acids. CDR3 region: CATRPGNTEAFF. DNA for the CDR3: TGTGCCACCAGGCCAGGGAACACTGAAGCTTTCTTT.

This chain connects TRBV15 to TRBJ1-5; TRBD1 might be the D (5 bases). Trimming left V 4 bases short and J 2 bases short, with 12 bases between. The CDR3 spans 15 residues. Germline values: CDR1 LNHNV, CDR2 YYDKDF (reference sequence). The CDR3: CATSISLGGNQPQHF. CDR3 nucleotides: TGTGCCACCAGCATTTCTTTAGGGGGCAATCAGCCCCAGCATTTT.

The chain combines TRBV27 with TRBJ2-3; D call uncertain. CDR3 length: 14 residues. Per germline, CDR1 MNHEY and CDR2 SMNVEV (reference sequence). V gave up 3 bases and J gave up 4 bases, with 11 bases separating them. The CDR3 sequence: CASSFNQRPDTQYF. In DNA form, the CDR3 reads TGTGCCAGCAGTTTTAACCAGCGACCAGATACGCAGTATTTT.

CDR3 sequence reads: CASSLETGKGEQYF. The CDR3 nucleotides read TGTGCCAGCAGCTTAGAGACAGGGAAGGGCGAGCAGTACTTC. The gene calls are TRBV13 and TRBJ2-7; 7 bases fit TRBD1. The trim removed 1 base at V and 6 bases at J, leaving 6 bases unmatched. Germline V gene lookup returns CDR1 PRHDT and CDR2 FYEKMQ (reference sequence). This CDR3 region has 14 residues. Filled out from reference TRBV13 and TRBJ2-7, the complete variable domain reads AAGVIQSPRHLIKEKRETATLKCYPIPRHDTVYWYQQGPGQDPQFLISFYEKMQSDKGSIPDRFSAQQFSDYHSELNMSSLELGDSALYFCASSLETGKGEQYFGPGTRLTVT.

V gene TRBV11-2 combines with J gene TRBJ1-5; D is perhaps TRBD1 (5 bases). Trimming took 6 bases from V and 0 from J, leaving 12 bases between them. This CDR3 is 15 amino acids long. From germline, CDR1 is SGHAT and CDR2 FQNNGV. CDR3 nucleotide sequence: TGTGCCAGCAGTGACGGGGCTTATAGCAATCAGCCCCAGCATTTT. Protein product: CASSDGAYSNQPQHF. Full variable domain (remainder filled in from reference TRBV11-2 and TRBJ1-5): EAGVAQSPRYKIIEKRQSVAFWCNPISGHATLYWYQQILGQGPKLLIQFQNNGVVDDSQLPKDRFSAERLKGVDSTLKIQPAKLEDSAVYLCASSDGAYSNQPQHFGDGTRLSIL.

The CDR3 DNA sequence: TGTGCCAGCAGTTACCGAAGGGGGCAGGTGAACACTGAAGCTTTCTTT. Amino acids: CASSYRRGQVNTEAFF. The gene calls are TRBV6-2 or TRBV6-3 and TRBJ1-1, with 7 nucleotides matching TRBD1. J lost 0 bases, V lost 2 bases, and 6 bases had no gene match. CDR1 and CDR2 from the germline V gene are MNHEY and SVGEGT. The CDR3 spans 16 residues.